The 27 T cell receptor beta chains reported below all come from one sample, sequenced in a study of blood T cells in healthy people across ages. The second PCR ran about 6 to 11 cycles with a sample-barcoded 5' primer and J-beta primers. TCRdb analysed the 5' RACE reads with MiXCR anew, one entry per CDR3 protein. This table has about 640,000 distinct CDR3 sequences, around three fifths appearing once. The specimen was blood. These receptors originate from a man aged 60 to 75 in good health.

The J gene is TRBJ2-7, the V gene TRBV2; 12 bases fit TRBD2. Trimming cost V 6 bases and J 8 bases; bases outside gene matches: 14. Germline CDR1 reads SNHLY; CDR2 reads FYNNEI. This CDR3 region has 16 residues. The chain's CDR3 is CASSVRLAGAEGKQYF. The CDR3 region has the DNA TGTGCCAGCAGCGTTAGACTAGCGGGGGCCGAGGGCAAGCAGTACTTC.

CDR3 residues: CASSYGQSEETQYF. The CDR3 region has the DNA TGTGCCAGCAGCTACGGACAGTCGGAAGAGACCCAGTACTTC. This rearrangement joins TRBV4-2 to TRBJ2-5; perhaps TRBD1 as D (6 bases). Germline V lookup: CDR1 LGHNA, CDR2 YNFKEQ. Trimming took 5 bases from V and 3 from J, leaving 13 bases between them. The CDR3 has 14 amino acids.

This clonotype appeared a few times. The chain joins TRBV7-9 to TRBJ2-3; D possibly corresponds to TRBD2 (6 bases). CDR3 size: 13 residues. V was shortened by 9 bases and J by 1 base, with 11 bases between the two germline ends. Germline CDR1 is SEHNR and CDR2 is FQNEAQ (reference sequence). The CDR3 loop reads CASGASGTDTQYF. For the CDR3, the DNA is TGTGCCAGTGGGGCTAGCGGCACAGATACGCAGTATTTT.

DNA of the CDR3: TGTGCCAGCAGCTATAGCCCCAGACAGGGGAGCTCCTACGAGCAGTACTTC. The encoded protein is CASSYSPRQGSSYEQYF. The rearrangement links TRBV7-8 to TRBJ2-7; TRBD1 matches at 8 bases. Germline V CDR1 and CDR2: SGHVS, FQNEAQ. The V segment lost 4 bases and the J segment 0 bases; nucleotides outside the gene matches: 11. This CDR3 contains 17 residues.

The CDR3 DNA reads as TGTGCCAGCAGTGGTGTTCGTGGTAGCAATCAGCCCCAGCATTTT. Translated: CASSGVRGSNQPQHF. This chain joins TRBV6-1 and TRBJ1-5, with D uncertain. The V and J ends lost 4 bases and 0 bases respectively, with 10 bases between them. CDR1 is MNHNS and CDR2 is SASEGT in the germline V gene. The CDR3 covers 15 residues.

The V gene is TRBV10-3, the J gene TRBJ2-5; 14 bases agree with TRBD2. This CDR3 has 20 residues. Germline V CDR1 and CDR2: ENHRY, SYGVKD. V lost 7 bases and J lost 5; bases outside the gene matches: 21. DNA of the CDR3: TGTGCCATCAAATCGGGCCTTCGCTCAGGACTAGCGGGGGGACGGGAGACCCAGTACTTC. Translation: CAIKSGLRSGLAGGRETQYF.

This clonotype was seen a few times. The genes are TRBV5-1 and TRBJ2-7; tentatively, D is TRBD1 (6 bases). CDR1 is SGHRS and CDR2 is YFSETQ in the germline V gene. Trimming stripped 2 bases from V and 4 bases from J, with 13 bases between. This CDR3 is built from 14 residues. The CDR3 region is CASSFRDTGYEQYF. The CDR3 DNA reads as TGCGCCAGCAGCTTCCGGGACACTGGATACGAGCAGTACTTC.

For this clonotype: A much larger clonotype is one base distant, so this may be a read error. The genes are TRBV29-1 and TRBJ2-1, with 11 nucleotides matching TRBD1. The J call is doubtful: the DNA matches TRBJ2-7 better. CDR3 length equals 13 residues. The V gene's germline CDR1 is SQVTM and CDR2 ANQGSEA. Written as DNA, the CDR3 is TGCAGCGCCCGGACAGGGGGCCGGAATGAGCAGTACTTC. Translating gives CSARTGGRNEQYF.

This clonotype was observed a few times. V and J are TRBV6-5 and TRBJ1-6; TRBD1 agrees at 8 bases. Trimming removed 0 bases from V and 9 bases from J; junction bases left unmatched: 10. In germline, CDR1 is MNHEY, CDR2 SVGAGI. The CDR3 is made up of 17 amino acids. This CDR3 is CASSYSSTGALPSPLHF. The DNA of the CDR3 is TGTGCCAGCAGTTACTCCTCGACAGGGGCCCTTCCTTCACCCCTCCACTTT.

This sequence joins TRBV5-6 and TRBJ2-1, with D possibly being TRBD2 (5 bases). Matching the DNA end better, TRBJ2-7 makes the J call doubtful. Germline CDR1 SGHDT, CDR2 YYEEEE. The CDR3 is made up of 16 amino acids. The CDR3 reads CASSQWTPIFYNEQYF. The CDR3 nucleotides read TGTGCCAGCAGCCAATGGACTCCTATCTTCTACAATGAGCAGTACTTC.

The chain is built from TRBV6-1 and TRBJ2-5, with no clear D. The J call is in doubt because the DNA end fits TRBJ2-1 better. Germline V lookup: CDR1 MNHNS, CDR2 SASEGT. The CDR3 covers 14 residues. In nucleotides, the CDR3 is TGTGCCAGCAGTAAGCCCCCTAGGCTAGAGACCCAGTTCTTC. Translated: CASSKPPRLETQFF.

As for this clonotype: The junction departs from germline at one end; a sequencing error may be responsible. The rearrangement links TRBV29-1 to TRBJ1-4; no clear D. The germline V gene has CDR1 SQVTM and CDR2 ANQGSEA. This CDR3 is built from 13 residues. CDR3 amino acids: CSVGFATNERLFF. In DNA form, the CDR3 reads TGCAGCGTGGGGTTTGCAACTAATGAAAGACTGTTTTTT.

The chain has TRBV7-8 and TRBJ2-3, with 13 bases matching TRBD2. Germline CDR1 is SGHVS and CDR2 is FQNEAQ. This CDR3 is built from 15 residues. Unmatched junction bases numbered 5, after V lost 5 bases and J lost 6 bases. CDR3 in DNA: TGTGCCAGCAGCGGCGGGACTAGCGGGGTTGATACGCAGTATTTT. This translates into CASSGGTSGVDTQYF.

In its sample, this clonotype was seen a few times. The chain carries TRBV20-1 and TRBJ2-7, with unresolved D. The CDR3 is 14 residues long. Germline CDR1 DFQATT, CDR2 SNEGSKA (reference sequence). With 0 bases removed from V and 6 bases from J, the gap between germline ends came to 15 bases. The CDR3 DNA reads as TGCAGTGCTAGAGATGTCTCTCGCCCTTCCGAGCAGTACTTC. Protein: CSARDVSRPSEQYF.

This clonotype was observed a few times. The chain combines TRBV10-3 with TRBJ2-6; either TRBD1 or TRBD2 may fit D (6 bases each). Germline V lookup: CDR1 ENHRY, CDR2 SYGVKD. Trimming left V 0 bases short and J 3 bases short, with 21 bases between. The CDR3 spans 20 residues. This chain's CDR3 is CAISESSFTGGPLGANVLTF. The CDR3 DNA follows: TGTGCCATCAGTGAGTCGAGCTTTACCGGGGGCCCTCTTGGGGCCAACGTCCTGACTTTC.

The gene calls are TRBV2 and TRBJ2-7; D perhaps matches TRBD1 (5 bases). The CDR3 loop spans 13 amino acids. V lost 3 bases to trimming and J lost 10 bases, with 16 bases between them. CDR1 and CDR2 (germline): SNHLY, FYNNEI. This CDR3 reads CASSDRQQGAQYF. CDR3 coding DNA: TGTGCCAGCAGTGATCGGCAGCAAGGGGCCCAGTACTTC.

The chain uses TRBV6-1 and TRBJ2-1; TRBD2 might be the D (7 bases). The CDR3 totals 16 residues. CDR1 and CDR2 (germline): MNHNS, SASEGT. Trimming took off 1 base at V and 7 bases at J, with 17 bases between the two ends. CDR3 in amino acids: CASSEDGGGLRNEQFF. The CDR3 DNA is TGTGCCAGCAGTGAAGATGGGGGGGGCCTGCGTAATGAGCAGTTCTTC.

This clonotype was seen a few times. For the CDR3, the DNA is TGCAGTGCTACGTCTACGATGGACAGGGCGGGTGGCTACACCTTC. It is translated as CSATSTMDRAGGYTF. The gene calls are TRBV20-1 and TRBJ1-2; 8 nucleotides align to TRBD1. The length of the CDR3 is 15 residues. Germline lookup yields CDR1 DFQATT and CDR2 SNEGSKA (reference sequence). The trim removed 4 bases at V and 7 bases at J, leaving 14 bases unmatched.

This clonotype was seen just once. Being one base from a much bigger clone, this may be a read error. This CDR3 reads CAGSRDWGLGYGYTF. The CDR3 DNA reads as TGTGCCGGGAGCCGGGACTGGGGGCTCGGCTATGGCTACACCTTC. The J gene is TRBJ1-2, the V gene TRBV7-9; D is perhaps TRBD1 (6 bases). The V end was cut by 11 bases, the J end by 4 bases, with 23 bases between. Germline V lookup: CDR1 SEHNR, CDR2 FQNEAQ (reference sequence). This CDR3 contains 15 residues.

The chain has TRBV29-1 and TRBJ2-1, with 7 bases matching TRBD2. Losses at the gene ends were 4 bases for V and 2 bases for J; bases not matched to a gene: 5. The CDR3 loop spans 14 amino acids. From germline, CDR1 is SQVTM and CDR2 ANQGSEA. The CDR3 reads CSVASGAAYNEQFF. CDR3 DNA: TGCAGCGTTGCAAGCGGGGCCGCCTACAATGAGCAGTTCTTC.

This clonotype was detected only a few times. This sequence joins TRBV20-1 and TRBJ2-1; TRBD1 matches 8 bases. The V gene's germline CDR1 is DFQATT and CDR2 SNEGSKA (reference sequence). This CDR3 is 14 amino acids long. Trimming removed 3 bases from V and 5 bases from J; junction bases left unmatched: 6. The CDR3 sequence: CSARDRVANNEQFF. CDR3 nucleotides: TGCAGTGCTAGGGACAGGGTGGCGAACAATGAGCAGTTCTTC.

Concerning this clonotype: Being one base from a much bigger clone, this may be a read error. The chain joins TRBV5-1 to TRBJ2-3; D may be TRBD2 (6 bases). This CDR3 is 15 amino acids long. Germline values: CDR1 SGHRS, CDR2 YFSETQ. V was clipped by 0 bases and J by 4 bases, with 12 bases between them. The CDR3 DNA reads TGCGCCAGCAGCTTGGGGAGAGCGGGCCCAGATACGCAGTATTTT. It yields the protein CASSLGRAGPDTQYF.

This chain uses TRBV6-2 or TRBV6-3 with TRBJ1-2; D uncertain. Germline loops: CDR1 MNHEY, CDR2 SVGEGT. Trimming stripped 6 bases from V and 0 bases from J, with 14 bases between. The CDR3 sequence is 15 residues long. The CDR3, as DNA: TGTGCCAGCAGGGGCCCAGCGAAAACTAACTATGGCTACACCTTC. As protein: CASRGPAKTNYGYTF.

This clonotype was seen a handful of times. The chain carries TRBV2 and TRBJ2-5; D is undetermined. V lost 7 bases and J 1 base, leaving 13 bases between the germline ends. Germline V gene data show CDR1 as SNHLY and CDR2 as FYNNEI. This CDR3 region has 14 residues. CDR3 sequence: CASNLLGFQETQYF. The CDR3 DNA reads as TGTGCCAGCAACCTACTTGGGTTCCAAGAGACCCAGTACTTC.

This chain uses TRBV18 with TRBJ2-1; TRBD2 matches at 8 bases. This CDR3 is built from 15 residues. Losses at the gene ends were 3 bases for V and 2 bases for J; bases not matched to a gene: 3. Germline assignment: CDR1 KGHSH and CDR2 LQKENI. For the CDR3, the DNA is TGTGCCAGCTCACCGTTGCGGGGGGCCTACAATGAGCAGTTCTTC. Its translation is CASSPLRGAYNEQFF.

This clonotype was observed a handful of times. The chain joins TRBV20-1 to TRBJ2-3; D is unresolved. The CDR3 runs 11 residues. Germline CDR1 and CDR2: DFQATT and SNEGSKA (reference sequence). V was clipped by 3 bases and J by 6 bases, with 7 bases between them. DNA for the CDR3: TGCAGTGCTAGGGCTGTGGATACGCAGTATTTT. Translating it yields CSARAVDTQYF.

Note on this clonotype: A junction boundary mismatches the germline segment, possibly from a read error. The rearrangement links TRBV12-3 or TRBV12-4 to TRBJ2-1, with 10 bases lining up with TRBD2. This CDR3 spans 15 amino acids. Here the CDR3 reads CTSSLWIAGGNEQFF. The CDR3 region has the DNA TGTACCAGCAGTTTATGGATAGCGGGGGGTAATGAGCAGTTCTTC.